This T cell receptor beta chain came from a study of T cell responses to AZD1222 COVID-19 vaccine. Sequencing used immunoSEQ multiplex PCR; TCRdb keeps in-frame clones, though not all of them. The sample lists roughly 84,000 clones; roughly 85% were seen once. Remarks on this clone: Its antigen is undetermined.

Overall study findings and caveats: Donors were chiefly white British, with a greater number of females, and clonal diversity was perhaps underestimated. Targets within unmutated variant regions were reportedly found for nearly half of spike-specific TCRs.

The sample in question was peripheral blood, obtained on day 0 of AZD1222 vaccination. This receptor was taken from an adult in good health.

The CDR3 spells CASSLPLAVPEGQFF. CDR3 bases: TGTGCCAGCAGCCTCCCACTAGCGGTTCCCGAAGGGCAGTTCTTC. This sequence joins TRBV7-9 and TRBJ2-1; 8 bases match TRBD2. The CDR3 is 15 residues long. The junction had 15 bases not matched to a gene; V was cut back by 5 bases and J by 12 bases. From germline, CDR1 is SEHNR and CDR2 FQNEAQ (reference sequence).